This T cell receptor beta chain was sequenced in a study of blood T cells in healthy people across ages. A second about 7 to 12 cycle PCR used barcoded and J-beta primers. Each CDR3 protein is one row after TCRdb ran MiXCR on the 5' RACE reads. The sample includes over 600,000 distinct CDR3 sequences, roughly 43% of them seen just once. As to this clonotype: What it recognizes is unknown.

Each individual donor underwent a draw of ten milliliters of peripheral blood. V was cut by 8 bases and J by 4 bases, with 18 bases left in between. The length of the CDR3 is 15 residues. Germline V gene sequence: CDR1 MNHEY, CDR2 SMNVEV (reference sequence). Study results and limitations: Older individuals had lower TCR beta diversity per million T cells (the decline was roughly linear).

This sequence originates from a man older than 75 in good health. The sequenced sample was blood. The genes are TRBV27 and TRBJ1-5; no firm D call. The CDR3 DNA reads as TGTGCCAGCCGTGACCGGGGAATCGGGAATCAGCCCCAGCATTTT. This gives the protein CASRDRGIGNQPQHF.